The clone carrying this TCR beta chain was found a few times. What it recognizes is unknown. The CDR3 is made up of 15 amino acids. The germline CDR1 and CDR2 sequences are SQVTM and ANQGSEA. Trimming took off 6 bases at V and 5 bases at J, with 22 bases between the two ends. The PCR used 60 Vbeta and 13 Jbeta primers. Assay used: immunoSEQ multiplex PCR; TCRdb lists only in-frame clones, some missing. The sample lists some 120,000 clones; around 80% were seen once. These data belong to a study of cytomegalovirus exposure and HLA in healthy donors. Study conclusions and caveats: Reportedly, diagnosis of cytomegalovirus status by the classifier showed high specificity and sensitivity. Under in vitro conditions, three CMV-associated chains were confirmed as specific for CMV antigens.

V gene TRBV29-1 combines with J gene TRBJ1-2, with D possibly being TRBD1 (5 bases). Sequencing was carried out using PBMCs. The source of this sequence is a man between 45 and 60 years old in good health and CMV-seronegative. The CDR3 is CSVTPRQSLDYGYTF. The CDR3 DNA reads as TGCAGCGTGACCCCTCGACAGTCGCTTGATTATGGCTACACCTTC.